Listed below are T cell receptor beta chains from one sample, sequenced in a study of shared clonotypes between healthy human individuals. Here immunoSEQ multiplex PCR was the method, and the copy in TCRdb shows in-frame clones only, minus some. Among about 480,000 clones, about three quarters were seen once, and the ten largest hold under 15%. Sequenced: PBMCs. The source of these receptors is a middle-aged woman in good health. Some clones in this sample may be carry-over from other donors' samples. Both conserved end residues are part of each CDR3. Fields, in order: clone size, D gene, V gene, J gene, CDR3 DNA, CDR3 protein. A D gene is named only where the DNA matches it firmly. Only part of the rows carry a size: once, few, many, or a class if the clone is expanded.

NA,NA,TRBV15,TRBJ1-5,TGTGCCACCAGCAGAGAGGGCAGGGGCAATCAGCCCCAGCATTTT,CATSREGRGNQPQHF
NA,NA,TRBV30,TRBJ1-3,TGTGCCTGGAGTCCGGGGGGCCATGGCGGAAACACCATATATTTT,CAWSPGGHGGNTIYF
NA,NA,TRBV28,TRBJ2-7,TGTGCCAGCAGGGCCCCTGAGAGGGAGCTCTACGAGCAGTACTTC,CASRAPERELYEQYF
NA,NA,TRBV6-6,TRBJ2-2,TGTGCCAGCAGTCCCCCCACCGGGGAGCTGTTTTTT,CASSPPTGELFF
many,NA,TRBV6-1,TRBJ2-3,TGTGCCAGCAGTGTCAGCGGAGCTACAGATACGCAGTATTTT,CASSVSGATDTQYF
many,NA,TRBV7-2,TRBJ2-7,TGTGCCAGCAGCCCCGGCGGGGGCCCCTTAGAGCAGTACTTC,CASSPGGGPLEQYF
NA,NA,TRBV27,TRBJ2-1,TGTGCCAGCAGTTTAGACAAATACAATGAGCAGTTCTTC,CASSLDKYNEQFF
NA,NA,TRBV11-3,TRBJ2-7,TGTGCCAGCAGCTTAGAAGCTTTCGACGAGCAGTACTTC,CASSLEAFDEQYF
NA,TRBD2,TRBV7-2,TRBJ2-3,TGTGCCAGCAGCTCAACTAGCGGGAGGGCAGATACGCAGTATTTT,CASSSTSGRADTQYF
NA,NA,TRBV7-2,TRBJ1-2,TGTGCCAGCAGCTTAGTCGGGACGGGAAACTATGGCTACACCTTC,CASSLVGTGNYGYTF
NA,NA,TRBV28,TRBJ1-2,TGTGCCAGCAGTTTCGGCCGGGGCACCGGCTACACCTTC,CASSFGRGTGYTF
NA,NA,TRBV7-2,TRBJ2-3,TGTGCCAGCAGCTTAGCCCGCGAGGTGCATACGCAGTATTTT,CASSLAREVHTQYF
NA,NA,TRBV4-1,TRBJ2-1,TGCGCCAGCAGCCAAGATTGGCCCCCGGGCTTAGAGGTCAATGAGCAGTTCTTC,CASSQDWPPGLEVNEQFF
NA,NA,TRBV19,TRBJ1-3,TGTGCCAGTAGTATTGACGGGGTGCGCGGAAACACCATATATTTT,CASSIDGVRGNTIYF
NA,NA,TRBV6-5,TRBJ2-7,TGTGCCAGCAGTTCGTTCAGGACCTCCTACGAGCAGTACTTC,CASSSFRTSYEQYF
NA,TRBD1,TRBV7-9,TRBJ1-5,TGTGCCAGCAGCTCAGAAGGGACAGCAAATCAGCCCCAGCATTTT,CASSSEGTANQPQHF
NA,NA,TRBV5-4,TRBJ1-2,TGTGCCAGCAGCACGGGACAAGCTAACTATGGCTACACCTTC,CASSTGQANYGYTF
NA,NA,TRBV6-1,TRBJ1-3,TGTGCCAGCAAGTTGGGATTGCGCTCTGGAAACACCATATATTTT,CASKLGLRSGNTIYF
few,TRBD2,TRBV7-2,TRBJ2-7,TGTGCCAGCAGCTTCGGACTAGCGGGCCGGTACGAGCAGTACTTC,CASSFGLAGRYEQYF
NA,NA,TRBV7-2,TRBJ1-3,TGTGCCAGCAGCTTAGCGTACGGCTCTGGAAACACCATATATTTT,CASSLAYGSGNTIYF
NA,NA,TRBV25-1,TRBJ1-6,TGTGCCAGCAGTGGGGTAGGGGGTAATTCACCCCTCCACTTT,CASSGVGGNSPLHF
NA,NA,TRBV7-9,TRBJ2-1,TGTGCCAGCTCCGTGGAGGACAATGAGCAGTTCTTC,CASSVEDNEQFF
once,TRBD1,TRBV28,TRBJ1-5,TGTGCCAGCAGTCCCGACAGGGGGGGGTTCAATCAGCCCCAGCATTTT,CASSPDRGGFNQPQHF
once,NA,TRBV29-1,TRBJ2-3,TGCAGCGTTGAAGAGGGAAAAGATACGCAGTATTTT,CSVEEGKDTQYF
NA,NA,TRBV2,TRBJ2-5,TGTGCCAGCAGTGTTGATAGCGGAGAGACCCAGTACTTC,CASSVDSGETQYF
once,NA,TRBV9,TRBJ2-3,TGTGCCAGCAACTCGATCGGAGATACGCAGTATTTT,CASNSIGDTQYF
NA,TRBD1,TRBV28,TRBJ2-1,TGTGCCAGCAGTCCCTCCCGTGCTAGCACACAGGGGGAGCAGTTCTTC,CASSPSRASTQGEQFF
NA,TRBD2,TRBV6-5,TRBJ2-1,TGTGCCAGCAGCCGAGGACTAGCGGGAGTAAATGAGCAGTTCTTC,CASSRGLAGVNEQFF
NA,NA,TRBV5-6,TRBJ2-3,TGTGCCAGCAGCTCAACCACTAGGGGGGCTACGCAGTATTTT,CASSSTTRGATQYF
NA,NA,TRBV28,TRBJ1-4,TGTGCCAGCAGAGGGTCGGGGGAAAAACTGTTTTTT,CASRGSGEKLFF
NA,NA,TRBV10-3,TRBJ1-2,TGTGCCATCAGTATCCAGAGTTTTGGCTACACCTTC,CAISIQSFGYTF
NA,NA,TRBV7-9,TRBJ1-3,TGTGCCAGCAGCCGGGGTCAACATCCTGGAAACACCATATATTTT,CASSRGQHPGNTIYF
NA,NA,TRBV27,TRBJ2-5,TGTGCCAACGCCGCTGTCGACAGGCACCAAGAGACCCAGTACTTC,CANAAVDRHQETQYF
NA,NA,TRBV5-1,TRBJ2-2,TGCGCCAGCAGCCCGCGGCGGGTCACGAACACCGGGGAGCTGTTTTTT,CASSPRRVTNTGELFF
NA,TRBD1,TRBV11-2,TRBJ2-5,TGTGCCAGCAGCTCTTATTGGGAAGTCCGGGACAGGGAGTTAGAGACCCAGTACTTC,CASSSYWEVRDRELETQYF